The present T cell receptor beta chain was sequenced within a study of T cell changes during pregnancy in multiple sclerosis. The length of the CDR3 is 14 residues. Germline values: CDR1 LNHDA, CDR2 SQIVND (reference sequence). The V and J ends lost 5 bases and 4 bases respectively, with 13 bases between them. The table came from immunoSEQ multiplex PCR; TCRdb's copy has only in-frame clones and leaves some out. The repertoire holds under 130,000 clones, with almost 95% as singletons. V and J are TRBV19 and TRBJ2-3; D may be TRBD1 (6 bases). This specimen consisted of peripheral blood, obtained after pregnancy. The receptor was derived from a female donor with multiple sclerosis, enrolled in a pregnancy study. For the CDR3, the DNA is TGTGCCAGTAGTGTGACAGGTACGGCAGATACGCAGTATTTT. Amino acid sequence: CASSVTGTADTQYF. The full variable domain, in which reference TRBV19 and TRBJ2-3 provide the parts outside the CDR3, is DGGITQSPKYLFRKEGQNVTLSCEQNLNHDAMYWYRQDPGQGLRLIYYSQIVNDFQKGDIAEGYSVSREKKESFPLTVTSAQKNPTAFYLCASSVTGTADTQYFGPGTRLTVL.